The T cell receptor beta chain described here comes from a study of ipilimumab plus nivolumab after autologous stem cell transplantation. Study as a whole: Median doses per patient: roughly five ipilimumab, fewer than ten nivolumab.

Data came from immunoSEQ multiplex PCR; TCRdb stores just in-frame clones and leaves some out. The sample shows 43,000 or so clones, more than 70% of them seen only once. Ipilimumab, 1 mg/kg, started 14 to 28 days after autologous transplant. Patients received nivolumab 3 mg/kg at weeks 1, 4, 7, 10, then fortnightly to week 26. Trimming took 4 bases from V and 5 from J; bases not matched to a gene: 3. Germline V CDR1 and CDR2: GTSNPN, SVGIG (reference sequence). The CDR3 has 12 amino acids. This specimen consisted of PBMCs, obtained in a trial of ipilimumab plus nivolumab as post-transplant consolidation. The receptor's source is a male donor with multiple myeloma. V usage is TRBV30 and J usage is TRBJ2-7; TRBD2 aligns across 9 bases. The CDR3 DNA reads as TGTGCCTGGACGGCGGGAGGGCACGAGCAGTACTTC. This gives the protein CAWTAGGHEQYF.